Below are 31 T cell receptor beta chains sequenced from a single sample in a study of blood T cells in healthy people across ages. Using a J-beta primer mix together with a sample-barcoded 5' primer, a second PCR was run for roughly 6 to 12 cycles. MiXCR, applied by TCRdb to the 5' RACE reads, yields one record per CDR3 protein. The profile shows about 1.5 million distinct CDR3 sequences, approximately 42% of them singletons. Sequenced: blood. These receptors were collected from a woman between 18 and 30 years old in good health.

The rearrangement uses TRBV9 and TRBJ1-2; 9 bases map to TRBD1. The CDR3 consists of 15 residues. The germline V gene has CDR1 SGDLS and CDR2 YYNGEE. V lost 3 bases and J lost 4; bases outside the gene matches: 7. In nucleotides, the CDR3 is TGTGCCAGCAGCGGTAGGACAGGGGAACTCTATGGCTACACCTTC. Translated, it gives CASSGRTGELYGYTF.

The chain joins TRBV29-1 to TRBJ1-2; D perhaps matches TRBD1 (6 bases). CDR1 and CDR2 (germline): SQVTM, ANQGSEA. Trimming left V 7 bases short and J 4 bases short, with 13 bases between. The length of the CDR3 is 12 residues. For the CDR3, the DNA is TGCAGCGGGGGGGACACAAGCTATGGCTACACCTTC. Encoded protein: CSGGDTSYGYTF.

The rearrangement links TRBV29-1 to TRBJ1-1; a possible D gene is TRBD1 (5 bases). CDR1 is SQVTM and CDR2 is ANQGSEA in the germline V gene. Trimming shortened V by 7 bases and J by 4 bases, and 22 bases separated the two germline ends. The CDR3 sequence is 15 residues long. CDR3 amino acids: CSANRDGSGFTEAFF. The CDR3 DNA reads TGCAGCGCAAACCGGGACGGGAGTGGTTTCACTGAAGCTTTCTTT.

The chain has TRBV6-5 and TRBJ2-3; D is unclear. The CDR3 sequence is 14 residues long. The germline V gene encodes CDR1 MNHEY and CDR2 SVGAGI. Trimming stripped 4 bases from V and 2 bases from J, with 10 bases between. CDR3 protein: CASSLRQATDTQYF. DNA for the CDR3: TGTGCCAGCAGTTTGCGGCAGGCCACAGATACGCAGTATTTT.

This chain joins TRBV4-3 and TRBJ2-4; 7 bases are a match to TRBD1. The germline CDR1 and CDR2 sequences are LGHNA and YSLEER. The CDR3 runs to 15 residues. V was clipped by 1 base and J by 13 bases; unmatched bases: 13. The CDR3 loop is CASSQGFQGDYGQYF. CDR3 nucleotide sequence: TGCGCCAGCAGCCAAGGCTTCCAGGGGGATTACGGGCAGTACTTC.

The chain employs TRBV20-1 and TRBJ2-7; TRBD1 aligns across 8 bases. Germline V CDR1 and CDR2: DFQATT, SNEGSKA (reference sequence). The length of the CDR3 is 14 residues. V lost 0 bases to trimming and J lost 5 bases; unmatched junction nucleotides: 6. CDR3 sequence: CSARDTHRGNEQYF. Here the CDR3 DNA reads TGCAGTGCTAGAGATACTCACAGGGGGAACGAGCAGTACTTC.

V is TRBV20-1 and J is TRBJ2-3; no definite D call. Trimming shortened V by 0 bases and J by 4 bases, and 14 bases separated the two germline ends. Germline CDR1 reads DFQATT; CDR2 reads SNEGSKA (reference sequence). The CDR3 loop spans 15 amino acids. CDR3 sequence reads: CSARDPRVNADTQYF. The CDR3 nucleotides read TGCAGTGCTAGAGATCCCCGGGTTAATGCAGATACGCAGTATTTT.

V is TRBV7-2 and J is TRBJ1-1; D gene uncertain. The CDR3 runs to 13 residues. Germline V lookup: CDR1 SGHTA, CDR2 FQGNSA. V was clipped by 4 bases and J by 5 bases, with 11 bases between them. CDR3 loop: CASSSGFFTEAFF. In DNA, the CDR3 is TGTGCCAGCAGCTCCGGCTTTTTTACTGAAGCTTTCTTT.

This clonotype came up once. V gene TRBV12-3 or TRBV12-4 combines with J gene TRBJ2-1; TRBD2 aligns across 8 bases. The CDR3 is 17 amino acids. V trimming: 6 bases; J trimming: 2 bases; junction bases outside the gene matches: 12. The CDR3 is CASRAGTRSGPYNEQFF. The CDR3 DNA sequence: TGTGCCAGCAGAGCCGGGACTAGGAGTGGGCCCTACAATGAGCAGTTCTTC.

The V gene is TRBV27, the J gene TRBJ2-2; TRBD1 is a possible D gene (7 bases). The CDR3 covers 14 residues. The germline V gene has CDR1 MNHEY and CDR2 SMNVEV (reference sequence). Trimming took off 4 bases at V and 7 bases at J, with 13 bases between the two ends. CDR3 protein: CASSYQGGVGELFF. The CDR3 nucleotides read TGTGCCAGCAGTTACCAGGGGGGTGTCGGGGAGCTGTTTTTT.

This clonotype was detected only a few times. This chain joins TRBV7-9 and TRBJ2-7; 7 positions match TRBD1. Germline loops: CDR1 SEHNR, CDR2 FQNEAQ (reference sequence). The CDR3 loop spans 16 amino acids. V lost 1 base, J lost 1 base, and 7 bases stayed unmatched. In DNA, the CDR3 is TGTGCCAGCAGCTTAGGTAGAGGACAGGATTCCTACGAGCAGTACTTC. Its translation is CASSLGRGQDSYEQYF.

This clonotype was observed many times. At one end the junction does not follow the germline gene, possibly because of a read error. The chain combines TRBV7-7 with TRBJ2-5; TRBD1 might be the D (5 bases). There are 15 residues in the CDR3. Germline V lookup: CDR1 SSHAT, CDR2 FNYEAQ (reference sequence). CDR3 loop: CASSFESGFAETQYF. CDR3 sequence (DNA): TGTGCTAGCAGCTTTGAATCAGGGTTTGCAGAGACCCAGTACTTC.

This clonotype was found a few times. The J gene is TRBJ2-3, the V gene TRBV10-3; TRBD2 aligns across 9 bases. The germline gives CDR1 ENHRY, CDR2 SYGVKD. Losses at the gene ends were 6 bases for V and 0 bases for J; bases not matched to a gene: 13. There are 18 residues in the CDR3. CDR3 sequence reads: CAISTGTSSTGSTDTQYF. The CDR3 DNA reads as TGTGCCATCAGCACCGGGACTAGCTCAACGGGGAGCACAGATACGCAGTATTTT.

A few counts support this clonotype. The chain combines TRBV12-3 or TRBV12-4 with TRBJ1-5; D unclear. The CDR3 has 13 residues. The V end was cut by 3 bases, the J end by 5 bases, with 8 bases between. This CDR3 reads CASSFHPDQPQHF. The CDR3 DNA follows: TGTGCCAGCAGTTTCCATCCCGATCAGCCCCAGCATTTT.

This sequence joins TRBV7-2 and TRBJ2-1, with 10 bases matching TRBD2. J lost 8 bases, V lost 5 bases, and 12 bases had no gene match. The CDR3 is 16 amino acids. Germline assignment: CDR1 SGHTA and CDR2 FQGNSA. CDR3 residues: CASSPRASGRGYEQFF. In nucleotides, the CDR3 is TGTGCCAGCAGCCCGCGGGCTAGCGGGAGAGGGTATGAGCAGTTCTTC.

The chain couples TRBV7-2 to TRBJ2-5; D uncertain. The CDR3 loop spans 14 amino acids. Looked up from germline, CDR1 is SGHTA and CDR2 is FQGNSA. Deletions cut 1 base from V and 5 bases from J, with 11 bases between. The CDR3: CASSLVLAFETQYF. CDR3 DNA sequence: TGTGCCAGCAGCTTAGTTCTGGCTTTCGAGACCCAGTACTTC.

This clonotype has just a few counts. The genes are TRBV28 and TRBJ2-7; 14 nucleotides line up with TRBD2. In germline, CDR1 is MDHEN, CDR2 SYDVKM. There are 16 residues in the CDR3. CDR3 in DNA: TGTGCTATTCGAGGGACTAGCGGGAGAAGCTCCTACGAGCAGTACTTC. Translation: CAIRGTSGRSSYEQYF.

The chain has TRBV5-1 and TRBJ1-1, with 8 bases aligning to TRBD1. CDR1 SGHRS and CDR2 YFSETQ come from the germline V gene. The junction had 4 bases not matched to a gene; V was cut back by 5 bases and J by 1 base. The CDR3 has 14 amino acids. The CDR3 region is CASRDREWNTEAFF. CDR3 in DNA: TGCGCCAGCAGGGACAGGGAATGGAACACTGAAGCTTTCTTT.

Only a few counts were recorded for this clonotype. V usage is TRBV6-2 or TRBV6-3 and J usage is TRBJ1-2; possibly TRBD1 for D (5 bases). V lost 5 bases and J 5 bases, leaving 15 bases between the germline ends. This CDR3 is built from 14 residues. In germline, CDR1 is MNHEY, CDR2 SVGEGT. The DNA for the CDR3 is TGTGCCAGCAGTCAACCGGGACGTAAATATGGCTACACCTTC. It is translated as CASSQPGRKYGYTF.

The rearrangement joins TRBV12-3 or TRBV12-4 to TRBJ1-1, with D possibly TRBD1 on 5 matching bases. The CDR3 loop spans 16 amino acids. Trimming shortened V by 4 bases and J by 1 base, and 16 bases separated the two germline ends. CDR3 nucleotides: TGTGCCAGCAGTTCCCCGGGGACCCTTCGGAACACTGAAGCTTTCTTT. Translation gives CASSSPGTLRNTEAFF.

In its sample, this clonotype was seen a few times. V and J are TRBV10-3 and TRBJ2-3; D gene ambiguous. Trimming cost V 0 bases and J 6 bases, with 10 bases left between them. CDR1 and CDR2 from the germline V gene are ENHRY and SYGVKD. The CDR3 consists of 14 residues. The CDR3 region is CAISESGTPDTQYF. The CDR3 DNA is TGTGCCATCAGTGAGTCTGGCACCCCGGATACGCAGTATTTT.

A few counts support this clonotype. The CDR3 loop reads CASSTGLERHQPQHF. CDR3 DNA: TGTGCCAGCAGCACTGGACTAGAAAGGCATCAGCCCCAGCATTTT. J is TRBJ1-5 and V is TRBV5-6, with D uncertain. CDR1 is SGHDT, CDR2 YYEEEE, per germline. Trimming stripped 4 bases from V and 5 bases from J, with 16 bases between. The length of the CDR3 is 15 residues.

V is TRBV20-1 and J is TRBJ2-1, with D perhaps matching TRBD1 or TRBD2 (5 bases each). Gene TRBJ2-7 matches the end of the DNA better, so the J call may be wrong. The CDR3 totals 14 residues. CDR1 is DFQATT, CDR2 SNEGSKA, per germline (reference sequence). CDR3 in DNA: TGCAGTGCTAGGGAACGGGGCTCCTACAATGAGCAGTACTTC. Translation gives CSARERGSYNEQYF.

This chain joins TRBV27 and TRBJ2-7, with D possibly TRBD2 on 5 matching bases. CDR1 and CDR2 from the germline V gene are MNHEY and SMNVEV (reference sequence). Trimming removed 2 bases from V and 2 bases from J, with 16 bases in between. This CDR3 is built from 16 residues. DNA of the CDR3: TGTGCCAGCAGTTTAGTGGCGTCTAGCTGGGCCTACGAGCAGTACTTC. Residues: CASSLVASSWAYEQYF.

This clonotype was recorded a few times. This chain joins TRBV7-6 and TRBJ2-1; TRBD2 matches at 11 bases. Germline assignment: CDR1 SGHVS and CDR2 FNYEAQ. V was clipped by 1 base and J by 1 base; unmatched bases: 15. This CDR3 contains 21 residues. CDR3 region: CASSLVAGGTSGSGSYNEQFF. CDR3 nucleotides: TGTGCCAGCAGCTTAGTGGCCGGGGGTACTAGCGGGAGTGGGTCCTACAATGAGCAGTTCTTC.

This clonotype has at least ten counts. The chain employs TRBV28 and TRBJ2-7, with D perhaps matching TRBD1 (6 bases). This CDR3 spans 13 amino acids. Trimming took 6 bases from V and 0 from J, leaving 9 bases between them. Germline V gene lookup returns CDR1 MDHEN and CDR2 SYDVKM. The CDR3 nucleotides are TGTGCCAGCAGCTACAGGGCCTCCTACGAGCAGTACTTC. It yields the protein CASSYRASYEQYF.

The CDR3 loop reads CASSDKGSGANVLTF. CDR3 DNA sequence: TGTGCCAGCAGTGATAAGGGATCTGGGGCCAACGTCCTGACTTTC. The rearrangement links TRBV25-1 to TRBJ2-6; D unresolved. Trimming pared 3 bases from V and 1 base from J, leaving 7 bases between. Germline V gene lookup returns CDR1 MGHDK and CDR2 SYGVNS. The CDR3 extends over 15 amino acids.

The rearrangement links TRBV18 to TRBJ2-7; D is possibly TRBD1 or TRBD2 (6 bases each). The CDR3 totals 15 residues. Trimming shortened V by 3 bases and J by 4 bases, and 16 bases separated the two germline ends. Germline CDR1 KGHSH, CDR2 LQKENI. CDR3 DNA: TGTGCCAGCTCACCTACGGGGGCGGAAGGGTACGAGCAGTACTTC. Encoded protein: CASSPTGAEGYEQYF.

On this clonotype itself: This sequence may be a read error, since a much larger clone differs from it by one base. This chain joins TRBV7-7 and TRBJ2-1; possible D gene TRBD2, 6 bases. Germline V gives CDR1 SSHAT, CDR2 FNYEAQ (reference sequence). This CDR3 spans 13 amino acids. The CDR3 reads CASSAGSGNEQFF. The CDR3 nucleotides read TGTGCTAGCAGCGCCGGTAGCGGCAATGAGCAGTTCTTC.

The genes are TRBV6-5 and TRBJ1-2; D is uncertain. With 0 bases removed from V and 3 bases from J, the gap between germline ends came to 14 bases. The CDR3 is 16 residues long. The germline V gene encodes CDR1 MNHEY and CDR2 SVGAGI. The CDR3 spells CASSYSSPGSHYGYTF. The CDR3 DNA reads TGTGCCAGCAGTTACTCGAGCCCGGGGTCGCACTATGGCTACACCTTC.

The chain links TRBV20-1 to TRBJ2-1; D not resolved. This CDR3 region has 14 residues. CDR1 is DFQATT, CDR2 SNEGSKA, per germline (reference sequence). V was trimmed by 0 bases and J by 2 bases, leaving 8 bases between them. The CDR3 DNA reads TGCAGTGCTAGAGATTTCGGAGCCTACAATGAGCAGTTCTTC. Residues: CSARDFGAYNEQFF.